This entry concerns a single T cell receptor (beta chain). The entry originates in a study of shared clonotypes between healthy human individuals. This CDR3 comprises 16 residues. Between the trimmed V and J ends, which lost 4 bases and 2 bases, there was a span of 18 bases. Looked up from germline, CDR1 is MNHEY and CDR2 is SMNVEV (reference sequence). The data were produced by immunoSEQ multiplex PCR, yet TCRdb's version contains in-frame clones alone and is incomplete. The sample lists 2 million to 2.5 million clones; 80% to 95% were seen once. The origin of this receptor is a man younger than 30 in good health. Some clones in this sample may be carry-over from other donors' samples. Sequences were obtained from naive CD4+ T cells from PBMCs. The subset: CD45RA+ positively selected. The rearrangement joins TRBV27 to TRBJ2-7; D gene unclear. This chain's CDR3 is CASSSWAVERTYEQYF. The CDR3 coding sequence is TGTGCCAGCAGTTCCTGGGCCGTGGAACGAACCTACGAGCAGTACTTC.